The 20 T cell receptor beta chains below come from one sample, sequenced in a study of blood T cell repertoires in COVID-19. TCRdb's copy holds only in-frame clones and misses some; the assay was immunoSEQ multiplex PCR. The sample shows under 300,000 clones, 85% to 90% of them seen only once. The source material was PBMCs or T cells enriched from blood (not recorded which). All receptors derive from a woman in her forties or fifties who had recovered from COVID-19.

This clone came up once. This chain uses TRBV28 with TRBJ1-5; possible D gene TRBD1, 6 bases. From germline, CDR1 is MDHEN and CDR2 SYDVKM. Trimming removed 2 bases from V and 5 bases from J, with 19 bases in between. The length of the CDR3 is 17 residues. DNA for the CDR3: TGTGCCAGCAGTTTAGTAGGGGGAAGGGGCGACTATCAGCCCCAGCATTTT. The encoded protein is CASSLVGGRGDYQPQHF.

This clone is a singleton in its sample. This chain uses TRBV29-1 with TRBJ2-1; 7 nucleotides line up with TRBD2. J was trimmed by 5 bases and V by 0 bases; bases with no gene match: 16. In germline, CDR1 is SQVTM, CDR2 ANQGSEA. The CDR3 loop spans 18 amino acids. The CDR3 is CSVEEAGTVLPLHNEQFF. In DNA form, the CDR3 reads TGCAGCGTTGAAGAAGCGGGGACCGTATTGCCCCTCCACAATGAGCAGTTCTTC.

J is TRBJ1-1 and V is TRBV3-1 (or the pseudogene TRBV3-2); no definite D call. The CDR3 sequence is 14 residues long. Deletions cut 1 base from V and 0 bases from J, with 6 bases between. Germline V gives CDR1 LGHDT, CDR2 YNNKEL (reference sequence). CDR3 bases: TGTGCCAGCAGCCAAGCCCAGGTGAACACTGAAGCTTTCTTT. Translating it yields CASSQAQVNTEAFF.

The chain combines TRBV4-1 with TRBJ2-5, with a possible D match to TRBD1 (5 bases). CDR3 size: 15 residues. The germline CDR1 and CDR2 sequences are MGHRA and YSYEKL. The V end lost 3 bases, the J end lost 4 bases, and 15 bases lay between the germline ends. CDR3 in DNA: TGCGCCAGCAGCCATAGACCACTCCAGGGAGAGACCCAGTACTTC. Protein product: CASSHRPLQGETQYF.

This chain links TRBV10-1 with TRBJ1-5, with 10 bases matching TRBD1. The CDR3 sequence is 16 residues long. V was pared by 7 bases and J by 7 bases, with 13 bases of the junction left unmatched. From germline, CDR1 is WNHNN and CDR2 SYGVQD (reference sequence). CDR3 residues: CASILSGQGTKQPQHF. CDR3 coding DNA: TGCGCCAGCATACTATCGGGACAGGGGACAAAACAGCCCCAGCATTTT.

This rearrangement joins TRBV10-3 to TRBJ1-2; 12 bases fit TRBD1. The length of the CDR3 is 14 residues. Germline V lookup: CDR1 ENHRY, CDR2 SYGVKD. V shed 6 bases, J shed 8 bases, and the junction held 7 bases outside the gene matches. CDR3 amino acids: CAIRGGQGAGGYTF. CDR3 sequence (DNA): TGTGCCATCAGGGGGGGACAGGGGGCAGGCGGCTACACCTTC.

The CDR3: CASSLPRDRGFGYTF. In DNA form, the CDR3 reads TGTGCCAGCAGCTTACCCCGGGACAGGGGTTTTGGCTACACCTTC. The V and J genes are TRBV7-9 and TRBJ1-2; 10 bases are shared with TRBD1. The CDR3 has 15 amino acids. With 2 bases clipped from V and 7 bases from J, the junction kept 7 bases outside the gene matches. CDR1 and CDR2 from the germline V gene are SEHNR and FQNEAQ (reference sequence).

Only one count was recorded for this clone. The V call is TRBV7-2, the J call TRBJ1-4, with 9 positions matching TRBD1. CDR1 is SGHTA, CDR2 FQGNSA, per germline. The CDR3 runs 14 residues. J lost 7 bases, V lost 4 bases, and 4 bases had no gene match. CDR3 DNA sequence: TGTGCCAGCAGCTCCGACAGGGGGGTTGAAAAACTGTTTTTT. The encoded protein is CASSSDRGVEKLFF.

This clone came up a few times. The gene calls are TRBV5-1 and TRBJ1-4; 7 bases align to TRBD1. Trimming took 5 bases from V and 2 from J; bases not matched to a gene: 6. This CDR3 region has 15 residues. Germline V gene lookup returns CDR1 SGHRS and CDR2 YFSETQ. CDR3 in amino acids: CASSAGTVTNEKLFF. DNA for the CDR3: TGCGCCAGCAGTGCCGGGACAGTGACTAATGAAAAACTGTTTTTT.

This clone was seen only once. The chain is built from TRBV28 and TRBJ2-7; TRBD2 aligns across 7 bases. CDR3 size: 14 residues. J gave up 7 bases and V 3 bases, and 9 bases lay outside the gene matches. Germline V gene sequence: CDR1 MDHEN, CDR2 SYDVKM. For the CDR3, the DNA is TGTGCCAGCAGTTTCAAGACAGCCGGGGGGGAGCAGTACTTC. It yields the protein CASSFKTAGGEQYF.

This clone showed up just once. The rearrangement links TRBV7-8 to TRBJ2-3; D gene uncertain. Trimming left V 5 bases short and J 10 bases short, with 13 bases between. The CDR3 is 12 residues long. Germline V CDR1 and CDR2: SGHVS, FQNEAQ. The CDR3 sequence is CASSLNTISQYF. In DNA form, the CDR3 reads TGTGCCAGCAGCCTTAACACAATATCGCAGTATTTT.

The chain links TRBV28 to TRBJ2-1; 12 positions match TRBD2. This CDR3 comprises 18 residues. Germline CDR1 and CDR2: MDHEN and SYDVKM. V lost 5 bases to trimming and J lost 5 bases; unmatched junction nucleotides: 13. In DNA form, the CDR3 reads TGTGCCAGCAGTAGAAAACCTAGCGGGAGGGGTCGTCACAATGAGCAGTTCTTC. It codes for CASSRKPSGRGRHNEQFF. Filled out from reference TRBV28 and TRBJ2-1, the complete variable domain reads DVKVTQSSRYLVKRTGEKVFLECVQDMDHENMFWYRQDPGLGLRLIYFSYDVKMKEKGDIPEGYSVSREKKERFSLILESASTNQTSMYLCASSRKPSGRGRHNEQFFGPGTRLTVL.

J is TRBJ1-2 and V is TRBV7-9; possibly TRBD1 for D (5 bases). This CDR3 is 14 amino acids long. The germline V gene has CDR1 SEHNR and CDR2 FQNEAQ (reference sequence). Trimming cost V 5 bases and J 5 bases, with 15 bases left between them. The CDR3 reads CASSHSGAEYGYTF. DNA of the CDR3: TGTGCCAGCAGCCATAGCGGGGCCGAGTATGGCTACACCTTC.

This sequence joins TRBV5-1 and TRBJ1-2; tentatively, D is TRBD1 (6 bases). This CDR3 is built from 13 residues. Trimming stripped 4 bases from V and 8 bases from J, with 15 bases between. Per the germline V gene, CDR1 is SGHRS and CDR2 is YFSETQ. The CDR3 region has the DNA TGCGCCAGCAGCAAGGACAGTTCTAGGGGCTACACCTTC. Translating gives CASSKDSSRGYTF.

The sample holds a few counts of this clone. The gene calls are TRBV28 and TRBJ1-6; D gene uncertain. The germline gives CDR1 MDHEN, CDR2 SYDVKM. There are 11 residues in the CDR3. The V and J ends lost 6 bases and 10 bases respectively, with 7 bases between them. The CDR3 spells CASSSQSPLHF. CDR3 nucleotides: TGTGCCAGCAGCTCACAATCACCCCTCCACTTT.

The chain links TRBV6-5 to TRBJ2-7; TRBD2 might be the D (6 bases). In germline, CDR1 is MNHEY, CDR2 SVGAGI. CDR3 length equals 14 residues. V gave up 7 bases and J gave up 0 bases, with 13 bases separating them. The CDR3 protein is CASIRDLSSYEQYF. The DNA for the CDR3 is TGTGCCAGCATTAGGGACTTGAGCTCCTACGAGCAGTACTTC.

The rearrangement uses TRBV11-3 and TRBJ2-5, with TRBD1 matching over 8 bases. Looked up from germline, CDR1 is SGHNT and CDR2 is YENEEA. The CDR3 has 15 residues. Germline trimming cut 5 bases from V and 5 bases from J; bases unmatched to any gene: 10. CDR3 coding DNA: TGTGCCAGCAGCCACCGACAGGGGCCCTCGGAGACCCAGTACTTC. Translating it yields CASSHRQGPSETQYF.

The J gene is TRBJ2-1, the V gene TRBV7-9, with 8 bases lining up with TRBD2. The CDR3 is made up of 16 amino acids. V was pared by 2 bases and J by 6 bases, with 9 bases of the junction left unmatched. Germline lookup yields CDR1 SEHNR and CDR2 FQNEAQ (reference sequence). DNA of the CDR3: TGTGCCAGCAGCTTAAAACTGAGCGGGAGCGGCAATGAGCAGTTCTTC. It yields the protein CASSLKLSGSGNEQFF.

The chain joins TRBV6-5 to TRBJ2-5; the match to TRBD2 covers 8 bases. CDR1 MNHEY and CDR2 SVGAGI come from the germline V gene. The CDR3 is 16 amino acids. V lost 4 bases and J lost 3; bases outside the gene matches: 10. CDR3 DNA: TGTGCCAGCAGTTCTCCCCTGGCGGGAGGTGAAGAGACCCAGTACTTC. This sequence encodes CASSSPLAGGEETQYF.

This rearrangement joins TRBV5-1 to TRBJ2-1, with 10 bases lining up with TRBD2. CDR1 SGHRS and CDR2 YFSETQ come from the germline V gene. With V trimmed by 5 bases and J by 3 bases, 8 bases remained unmatched. The CDR3 length is 16 residues. CDR3 in amino acids: CASRPTPSGSYNEQFF. The CDR3 DNA reads as TGCGCCAGCAGGCCCACCCCTAGCGGGAGCTACAATGAGCAGTTCTTC.